This T cell receptor (beta chain) was sequenced in a study of response to subunit inactivated influenza vaccine. Regarding the study as a whole: That few new T cells are recruited by each seasonal influenza vaccination was the authors' suggestion.

MiXCR, applied by TCRdb to the RT-PCR reads, yields one record per CDR3 protein. The sample yields more than 700,000 distinct CDR3 sequences, 21% seen once. This clonotype showed up just once. What it recognizes is unknown. V gave up 4 bases and J gave up 2 bases; unmatched junction bases: 11. Germline lookup yields CDR1 SGHDN and CDR2 FVKESK. The length of the CDR3 is 17 residues. Source: PBMCs from blood, taken 5 days after vaccination. The rearrangement joins TRBV14 to TRBJ2-5; 9 positions agree with TRBD2. This TCR was sampled from a man over 45 who received an inactivated influenza vaccine. CDR3 amino acids: CASSPAGGLTRQETQYF. The CDR3 nucleotides are TGTGCCAGCAGCCCAGCGGGAGGCCTCACAAGACAAGAGACCCAGTACTTC. Complete variable domain (other parts from reference TRBV14 and TRBJ2-5): EAGVTQFPSHSVIEKGQTVTLRCDPISGHDNLYWYRRVMGKEIKFLLHFVKESKQDESGMPNNRFLAERTGGTYSTLKVQPAELEDSGVYFCASSPAGGLTRQETQYFGPGTRLLVL.